This T cell receptor beta chain stems from a study of blood T cell repertoires in COVID-19. Background on the study: Sites in the United States, Italy and Spain provided acute and convalescent COVID-19 samples. T cells, B-cell-depleted T cells, or PBMCs supplied cDNA or gDNA.

Original handling: The authors estimated nucleated cell counts from reference gene primer amplification. Assay used: immunoSEQ multiplex PCR; TCRdb lists only in-frame clones, some missing. That table furnishes V, J and clone size, whereas the DNA furnished D and trimming. The repertoire has fewer than 250,000 clones, about four fifths of them found once; the top ten carry 2% to 3%. The CDR3 contains 15 residues. Germline V gives CDR1 MNHEY, CDR2 SMNVEV (reference sequence). V lost 8 bases and J lost 5, with 19 bases in between. This TCR was sampled from a woman between 40 and 50 years old with active or convalescent COVID-19. The V and J genes are TRBV27 and TRBJ2-1; perhaps TRBD1 as D (6 bases). The sequenced material came from peripheral blood. The CDR3 is CASSSTGIGDNEQFF. The CDR3, as DNA: TGTGCCAGCTCCTCGACAGGAATCGGGGACAATGAGCAGTTCTTC.